The 29 T cell receptor beta chains given below trace back to one sample, sequenced in a study of blood T cell repertoires in COVID-19. The method was immunoSEQ multiplex PCR; TCRdb's version includes in-frame clones alone and lacks a portion of them. The sample has around 100,000 clones, roughly 87% seen once; the top ten hold over 7%. Sequencing was carried out using peripheral blood. Source of these receptors: a man between 25 and 39 years old in a cohort sampled during active COVID-19.

The rearrangement uses TRBV5-1 and TRBJ2-3; 7 bases align to TRBD2. The CDR3 consists of 16 residues. J gave up 4 bases and V 2 bases, and 10 bases lay outside the gene matches. CDR1 is SGHRS, CDR2 YFSETQ, per germline. In nucleotides, the CDR3 is TGCGCCAGCAGCTTTTCGACTAGCTTGATGGCAGATACGCAGTATTTT. This gives the protein CASSFSTSLMADTQYF.

The chain combines TRBV7-6 with TRBJ2-5; TRBD2 agrees at 9 bases. There are 16 residues in the CDR3. Germline V gives CDR1 SGHVS, CDR2 FNYEAQ. With 6 bases clipped from V and 5 bases from J, the junction kept 13 bases outside the gene matches. CDR3 nucleotide sequence: TGTGCCAGCAGTCCCACCGTGACTAGCGGCCGGGAGACCCAGTACTTC. Translating it yields CASSPTVTSGRETQYF.

This clone was detected once. In nucleotides, the CDR3 is TGTGCCAGCAGCTTAGATAGGCGGGGGACCCAGTACTTC. It specifies CASSLDRRGTQYF. The rearrangement uses TRBV11-2 and TRBJ2-5, with D perhaps matching TRBD2 (6 bases). Germline CDR1 and CDR2: SGHAT and FQNNGV. The CDR3 totals 13 residues. Trimming pared 0 bases from V and 7 bases from J, leaving 9 bases between.

The rearrangement links TRBV27 to TRBJ1-5; possible D gene TRBD1, 6 bases. The germline CDR1 and CDR2 sequences are MNHEY and SMNVEV (reference sequence). This CDR3 has 17 amino acids. V was shortened by 1 base and J by 2 bases, with 15 bases between the two germline ends. The CDR3: CASSLFGRGVGNQPQHF. As DNA, the CDR3 is TGTGCCAGCAGTTTATTCGGCAGGGGTGTAGGCAATCAGCCCCAGCATTTT.

The V and J genes are TRBV3-1 (or the pseudogene TRBV3-2) and TRBJ2-1; the match to TRBD2 covers 9 bases. Germline assignment: CDR1 LGHDT and CDR2 YNNKEL (reference sequence). After removal of 4 bases from V and 4 bases from J, the junction contained 8 bases not matched to a gene. The CDR3 consists of 16 residues. CDR3: CASSRTSAGSYNEQFF. As DNA, the CDR3 is TGTGCCAGCAGCCGGACTAGCGCTGGATCTTACAATGAGCAGTTCTTC.

The chain employs TRBV6-5 and TRBJ2-1; TRBD1 aligns across 8 bases. Germline V gene sequence: CDR1 MNHEY, CDR2 SVGAGI. The J segment lost 5 bases and the V segment lost 6 bases, leaving 6 bases of the junction unmatched. This CDR3 comprises 14 residues. CDR3 DNA: TGTGCCAGCAGAAGGACAGGGAGAAACAATGAGCAGTTCTTC. The encoded protein is CASRRTGRNNEQFF.

V is TRBV29-1 and J is TRBJ2-6; TRBD1 might be the D (5 bases). Trimming pared 5 bases from V and 0 bases from J, leaving 14 bases between. The CDR3 has 16 residues. Germline assignment: CDR1 SQVTM and CDR2 ANQGSEA. The CDR3 DNA is TGCAGCGTTTCGATAGGGGCGAGCTCTGGGGCCAACGTCCTGACTTTC. Its protein product is CSVSIGASSGANVLTF.

This clone appeared a few times. The chain couples TRBV6-5 to TRBJ1-5; 7 bases are a match to TRBD1. The CDR3 contains 15 residues. Per germline, CDR1 MNHEY and CDR2 SVGAGI. J gave up 4 bases and V 6 bases, and 9 bases lay outside the gene matches. CDR3: CASSSGQRDNQPQHF. The CDR3 DNA sequence: TGTGCCAGCAGCTCGGGACAGCGCGATAATCAGCCCCAGCATTTT.

This clone was seen a single time. The V call is TRBV15, the J call TRBJ2-7; D call uncertain. Germline V gene lookup returns CDR1 LNHNV and CDR2 YYDKDF (reference sequence). Trimming pared 0 bases from V and 0 bases from J, leaving 12 bases between. The CDR3 covers 16 residues. CDR3 amino acids: CATSRDTTESSYEQYF. The CDR3 DNA reads as TGTGCCACCAGCAGAGATACCACGGAGAGCTCCTACGAGCAGTACTTC.

V is TRBV5-4 and J is TRBJ2-2, with D possibly being TRBD1 (6 bases). V shed 4 bases and J shed 0 bases, with 13 bases lying between them. The CDR3 runs to 16 residues. Germline CDR1 is SGHNT and CDR2 is YYREEE (reference sequence). The CDR3 reads CASSQPGHTNTGELFF. In nucleotides, the CDR3 is TGTGCCAGCAGCCAACCGGGACACACGAACACCGGGGAGCTGTTTTTT.

The chain links TRBV18 to TRBJ1-6, with a possible D match to TRBD1 (5 bases). This CDR3 spans 17 amino acids. Trimming left V 3 bases short and J 1 base short, with 13 bases between. Per germline, CDR1 KGHSH and CDR2 LQKENI. CDR3 DNA sequence: TGTGCCAGCTCACCCTTATCGGGGGGATCCTATAATTCACCCCTCCACTTT. Translated: CASSPLSGGSYNSPLHF.

The J gene is TRBJ2-5, the V gene TRBV2, with D possibly being TRBD1 (6 bases). Germline V gene sequence: CDR1 SNHLY, CDR2 FYNNEI. Between the trimmed V and J ends, which lost 4 bases and 2 bases, there was a span of 11 bases. The length of the CDR3 is 14 residues. The CDR3 bases are TGTGCCAGCAGTGGATGGACAGTTCAAGAGACCCAGTACTTC. The encoded protein is CASSGWTVQETQYF.

This rearrangement joins TRBV4-3 to TRBJ1-6, with 9 positions matching TRBD1. CDR1 is LGHNA, CDR2 YSLEER, per germline. The length of the CDR3 is 15 residues. Trimming took 3 bases from V and 9 from J; bases not matched to a gene: 6. Here the CDR3 DNA reads TGCGCCAGCAGCCACCTGACAGGGGGGGCTTCACCCCTCCACTTT. The encoded protein is CASSHLTGGASPLHF.

V gene TRBV6-5 combines with J gene TRBJ1-1, with 9 bases identical to TRBD1. The CDR3 consists of 13 residues. From germline, CDR1 is MNHEY and CDR2 SVGAGI. V gave up 5 bases and J gave up 5 bases; unmatched junction bases: 3. The CDR3 DNA reads as TGTGCCAGCAGTCGGACAGGGGTTACTGAAGCTTTCTTT. Translation gives CASSRTGVTEAFF.

In this sample, this clone turned up a few times. V is TRBV7-2 and J is TRBJ2-7; 8 bases are a match to TRBD2. This CDR3 contains 15 residues. Germline V gene lookup returns CDR1 SGHTA and CDR2 FQGNSA. V gave up 5 bases and J gave up 2 bases; unmatched junction bases: 8. CDR3 sequence (DNA): TGTGCCAGCAGCACGGGGGGGCAGGGAGCCTACGAGCAGTACTTC. Translated, it gives CASSTGGQGAYEQYF.

The V call is TRBV30, the J call TRBJ2-3; TRBD2 matches 9 bases. V lost 0 bases and J lost 1; bases outside the gene matches: 11. The CDR3 sequence is 18 residues long. CDR1 and CDR2 from the germline V gene are GTSNPN and SVGIG (reference sequence). The CDR3 DNA sequence: TGTGCCTGGAGTGTAGGCCCCGGGACTAGCTCTGGCACAGATACGCAGTATTTT. The encoded protein is CAWSVGPGTSSGTDTQYF.

This rearrangement joins TRBV7-2 to TRBJ2-5, with a weak D call TRBD2 (7 bases). V was cut by 4 bases and J by 5 bases, with 14 bases left in between. This CDR3 spans 14 amino acids. From germline, CDR1 is SGHTA and CDR2 FQGNSA. DNA of the CDR3: TGTGCCAGCAGCTACCGGGGGGCCGGGGAGACCCAGTACTTC. Residues: CASSYRGAGETQYF.

This chain links TRBV6-6 with TRBJ1-4; 9 bases fit TRBD1. The CDR3 consists of 15 residues. V lost 4 bases to trimming and J lost 13 bases; unmatched junction nucleotides: 13. Germline V gene sequence: CDR1 MNHNY, CDR2 SVGAGI (reference sequence). The CDR3 DNA reads TGTGCCAGCAGTTCTATCCGGGACAGGGCTGTACGACTGTTTTTT. It is translated as CASSSIRDRAVRLFF.

The CDR3 nucleotides are TGTGCCATCAGTTTGCAGCGTGCAGATACGCAGTATTTT. This gives the protein CAISLQRADTQYF. The rearrangement uses TRBV10-3 and TRBJ2-3; D not resolved. V was cut by 5 bases and J by 4 bases, with 10 bases left in between. There are 13 residues in the CDR3. CDR1 ENHRY and CDR2 SYGVKD come from the germline V gene.

The CDR3 spells CASSQELHAYEQYF. In DNA, the CDR3 is TGTGCCAGCTCCCAGGAACTTCATGCCTACGAGCAGTACTTC. The rearrangement joins TRBV6-5 to TRBJ2-7; D remains ambiguous. The CDR3 is 14 residues long. V lost 8 bases and J 2 bases, leaving 16 bases between the germline ends. Looked up from germline, CDR1 is MNHEY and CDR2 is SVGAGI.

The chain joins TRBV7-8 to TRBJ1-2, with a possible D match to TRBD1 (5 bases). The CDR3 length is 13 residues. V was clipped by 5 bases and J by 8 bases, with 15 bases between them. Germline V gives CDR1 SGHVS, CDR2 FQNEAQ. For the CDR3, the DNA is TGTGCCAGCAGCCCCCTTACAGGTGAGGGCTACACCTTC. It is translated as CASSPLTGEGYTF.

Only one count was recorded for this clone. This chain joins TRBV4-2 and TRBJ2-3, with D possibly matching TRBD2 (5 bases). CDR3 length: 11 residues. Deletions cut 5 bases from V and 9 bases from J, with 9 bases between. CDR1 LGHNA and CDR2 YNFKEQ come from the germline V gene. The CDR3 reads CASSSSGTQYF. The CDR3 DNA sequence: TGTGCCAGCAGCTCTTCGGGGACGCAGTATTTT.

The CDR3 nucleotides read TGTGCCAGCAGCCCCAGGACTAGCGGGGGGTCTCGGGGAGGGGAGCAGTTCTTC. It specifies CASSPRTSGGSRGGEQFF. The chain combines TRBV11-2 with TRBJ2-1; TRBD2 matches at 14 bases. This CDR3 has 18 amino acids. Germline-derived CDR1 and CDR2 are SGHAT and FQNNGV. Trimming at V came to 5 bases and at J to 10 bases, leaving 16 bases not matched to a gene.

V gene TRBV6-5 combines with J gene TRBJ1-2; 8 positions match TRBD1. Per germline, CDR1 MNHEY and CDR2 SVGAGI. V lost 10 bases to trimming and J lost 3 bases; unmatched junction nucleotides: 10. This CDR3 is 14 amino acids long. The DNA for the CDR3 is TGTGCCATCACCCGGGACAGGTCGGACTATGGCTACACCTTC. Translating it yields CAITRDRSDYGYTF.

This clone was seen only a few times. The chain uses TRBV27 and TRBJ1-4, with TRBD1 identical over 7 bases. The CDR3 has 16 amino acids. CDR1 and CDR2 from the germline V gene are MNHEY and SMNVEV (reference sequence). The J segment lost 0 bases and the V segment lost 6 bases, leaving 7 bases of the junction unmatched. The CDR3 bases are TGTGCCAGCAGGTCTCGACAGGGAGCAACTAATGAAAAACTGTTTTTT. Its protein product is CASRSRQGATNEKLFF.

The chain recombines TRBV27 with TRBJ1-1; the match to TRBD1 covers 8 bases. V shed 6 bases, J shed 4 bases, and the junction held 13 bases outside the gene matches. The CDR3 runs to 16 residues. Germline CDR1 MNHEY, CDR2 SMNVEV (reference sequence). This chain's CDR3 is CASSLPTVRGLTEAFF. CDR3 bases: TGTGCCAGCAGCCTCCCCACGGTCAGGGGGCTCACTGAAGCTTTCTTT.

The chain links TRBV9 to TRBJ2-2; maybe TRBD1 (6 bases). CDR3 length: 18 residues. Germline CDR1 SGDLS, CDR2 YYNGEE. The germline V and J ends were trimmed by 4 bases and 4 bases, with 23 bases remaining between them. CDR3 nucleotides: TGTGCCAGCAGCACCCCTCAATGGCAGGGGTATGGCACCGGGGAGCTGTTTTTT. It specifies CASSTPQWQGYGTGELFF.

The chain uses TRBV6-5 and TRBJ1-2; 7 bases are shared with TRBD1. The length of the CDR3 is 15 residues. J lost 0 bases, V lost 4 bases, and 5 bases had no gene match. Germline values: CDR1 MNHEY, CDR2 SVGAGI. CDR3 residues: CASSFLTGSNYGYTF. In DNA, the CDR3 is TGTGCCAGCAGTTTTTTGACAGGGTCTAACTATGGCTACACCTTC.

The rearrangement links TRBV7-2 to TRBJ2-7; the match to TRBD2 covers 9 bases. The CDR3 has 13 residues. Germline lookup yields CDR1 SGHTA and CDR2 FQGNSA. The ends lost 6 bases at V and 7 bases at J; junction bases unmatched: 7. CDR3 region: CASRQSSGVEQYF. The CDR3 DNA is TGTGCCAGCAGACAATCTAGCGGGGTTGAGCAGTACTTC.